Given below is one T cell receptor beta chain in context. The data were taken from a study of blood T cell repertoires in COVID-19. Background on the study: The United States, Italy and Spain were the sources of the acute and convalescent COVID-19 samples.

As originally analysed: Nucleated cell counts were estimated from reference gene primer amplification. Measured with immunoSEQ multiplex PCR; TCRdb has only the in-frame clones, and not every one. That table gives V, J and clone size, and the DNA gave D and trimming. The sample lists around 52,000 clones, about four fifths occurring once. The specimen was peripheral blood. The sequence was collected from a woman of 80 years or more with acute or convalescent COVID-19.

The CDR3 DNA follows: TGTGCCAGTCAAATCCGGGGACTAGCGGGACTCACCGGGGAGCTGTTTTTT. It encodes CASQIRGLAGLTGELFF. The chain has TRBV19 and TRBJ2-2; 13 bases are shared with TRBD2. With V trimmed by 8 bases and J by 4 bases, 10 bases remained unmatched. In germline, CDR1 is LNHDA, CDR2 SQIVND (reference sequence). The CDR3 has 17 residues.